This T cell receptor (beta chain) derives from a study of tumor and adjacent non-tumor tissue in lung cancer. Study-wide context: The patients, 10 or so men and roughly 5 women, were about 31 to 76 with stage I to III disease. Study-wide points: TCR diversity was significantly greater in tumor than normal lung tissue. Normal lung showed higher cumulative top 100 clone frequency than tumor. Shorter survival was associated with higher TCR diversity in tumors.

A modified ARM-PCR protocol with three rounds of nested PCR amplified TCRbeta. From the multiplex PCR reads, TCRdb called clonotypes with MiXCR, one entry per CDR3 protein. Of tens of thousands of distinct CDR3 sequences in the sample, less than 80% were seen once. This clonotype was detected a few times. The target antigen is unknown. RNA was extracted from bulk tissue without any cell sorting. The sample comprised lung tumor tissue. The sequence came from a man between 60 and 70 years old with non-small cell lung cancer.

The CDR3 reads CSARVLGTGNTGELFF. The CDR3 nucleotides read TGCAGTGCTAGAGTGTTGGGGACAGGGAATACCGGGGAGCTGTTTTTT. This chain connects TRBV20-1 to TRBJ2-2; 9 bases align to TRBD1. The V segment lost 1 base and the J segment 5 bases; nucleotides outside the gene matches: 8. The CDR3 spans 16 residues. Germline CDR1 is DFQATT and CDR2 is SNEGSKA (reference sequence).